Listed below are T cell receptor beta chains from one sample, sequenced in a study of cytotoxic CD8 clonotypes in ibrutinib-treated CLL. The protocol was immunoSEQ multiplex PCR, while the TCRdb copy is restricted to in-frame clones and leaves out a portion. Found here are approximately 330,000 clones, about 80% of them singletons; the top ten hold 6.5% to 8.5%. The specimen comprised PBMCs, sampled before ibrutinib treatment. The receptor set was obtained from a human donor with chronic lymphocytic leukemia. CDR3s include the opening cysteine and the closing phenylalanine or tryptophan. A D gene is named only where the DNA matches it firmly. Clone size is stated in some rows and not others, as once, few, many or a class when expanded.

J gene	D gene	clone size	V gene	CDR3 protein	CDR3 DNA
TRBJ1-5	-	-	TRBV6-1	CASSPTDRSNQPQHF	TGTGCCAGCAGTCCAACGGACAGAAGCAATCAGCCCCAGCATTTT
TRBJ1-1	-	-	TRBV6-5	CASSFGAMNTEAFF	TGTGCCAGCAGTTTCGGGGCAATGAACACTGAAGCTTTCTTT
TRBJ2-2	-	-	TRBV4-1	CASSQTLGLRTGELFF	TGCGCCAGCAGCCAGACCTTAGGACTTAGGACCGGGGAGCTGTTTTTT
TRBJ2-7	-	-	TRBV4-3	CASSPGPLGYEQYF	TGCGCCAGCAGCCCCGGACCGTTGGGTTACGAGCAGTACTTC
TRBJ2-7	TRBD1	-	TRBV13	CASSLGDRAPYEQYF	TGTGCCAGCAGCTTAGGGGACAGGGCCCCCTACGAGCAGTACTTC
TRBJ2-7	TRBD2	-	TRBV4-3	CASSLRTSGYEQYF	TGCGCCAGCAGCCTTAGGACTAGCGGCTACGAGCAGTACTTC
TRBJ2-7	-	once	TRBV28	CASSLGGMGEQYF	TGTGCCAGCAGTTTGGGCGGGATGGGGGAGCAGTACTTC
TRBJ2-1	-	-	TRBV5-1	CASSSGASSYNEQFF	TGCGCCAGCAGCTCTGGTGCGAGCTCCTACAATGAGCAGTTCTTC
TRBJ2-6	-	-	TRBV7-9	CASSLSDSIGANVLTF	TGTGCCAGCAGCTTAAGTGACAGTATAGGGGCCAACGTCCTGACTTTC
TRBJ2-5	-	-	TRBV2	CASSEPEVETQYF	TGTGCCAGCAGTGAGCCTGAGGTCGAGACCCAGTACTTC
TRBJ1-5	TRBD1	few	TRBV4-1	CASSPSDRASNQPQHF	TGCGCCAGCAGCCCCTCGGACAGGGCCAGCAATCAGCCCCAGCATTTT
TRBJ1-2	-	-	TRBV15	CATSREPGLFYGYTF	TGTGCCACCAGCAGAGAGCCAGGGCTGTTCTATGGCTACACCTTC
TRBJ2-7	TRBD2	few	TRBV7-9	CASRKGLAGDEQYF	TGTGCCAGCAGAAAGGGACTAGCGGGAGACGAGCAGTACTTC